The present TCR beta chain was sequenced within a study of control samples from healthy donors and cancer patients. The assay was immunoSEQ multiplex PCR, and TCRdb's table has in-frame clones only and misses some. The data hold roughly 120,000 clones, with about 95% observed a single time. Per germline, CDR1 MNHEY and CDR2 SVGAGI. V gave up 8 bases and J gave up 1 base; unmatched junction bases: 7. The CDR3 extends over 15 amino acids. The origin of this receptor is a man aged 30 to 39 in good health. Material: blood. The chain has TRBV6-5 and TRBJ1-3; 8 bases align to TRBD1. This CDR3 reads CASGQGRRSGNTIYF. The CDR3 nucleotides read TGTGCCAGCGGACAGGGTCGTAGATCTGGAAACACCATATATTTT.